Described below is a single TCR beta chain sequence and its context. This sample was included in a study of blood T cell repertoires in COVID-19. Study-level information: T cells, B-cell-depleted T cells, or PBMCs supplied cDNA or gDNA.

Allocation to cohorts depended on clinical history reported by the participants. Under the authors' procedure: Counts of nucleated cells, estimated from reference gene primer amplification, were obtained. Method: immunoSEQ multiplex PCR; TCRdb's copy keeps in-frame clones and lacks some. Clone size and the V and J calls come from that table; the DNA yielded D and trimming. The sample carries roughly 430,000 clones, roughly 87% recorded once. Unmatched junction bases numbered 12, after V lost 2 bases and J lost 4 bases. CDR1 is SGHNT and CDR2 is YENEEA in the germline V gene. This CDR3 is built from 17 residues.

The clonotype originates from a woman aged 40-49 years with acute COVID-19. The sequenced sample was PBMCs or T cells enriched from blood (not recorded which). The chain couples TRBV11-3 to TRBJ2-5; TRBD1 agrees at 8 bases. CDR3 sequence reads: CASSLRRDGTGGETQYF. The CDR3 bases are TGTGCCAGCAGCTTAAGACGAGACGGAACAGGGGGAGAGACCCAGTACTTC.